This is a list of T cell receptor beta chains from one sample in a study of Ad26.COV2.S vaccination and SARS-CoV-2 variants. TCRdb's table, derived via immunoSEQ multiplex PCR, lists solely in-frame clones and lacks some. This sample has 440,000 or so clones, with roughly 87% found just once. This material consisted of peripheral blood, taken in a trial of Ad26.COV2.S vaccine versus placebo. Source of these receptors: a person between 18 and 65 years old who received the Ad26.COV2.S COVID-19 vaccine or a placebo. The conserved cysteine and the conserved F or W are not part of the CDR3 here. The D gene is left open where the match is weak.

D gene | J gene | CDR3 length | V gene | CDR3 protein
. | TRBJ1-5 | 13 | TRBV30 | AWSVPGASNQPQH
. | TRBJ1-2 | 11 | TRBV6-5 | ASSYGPGYGYT
. | TRBJ2-7 | 13 | TRBV6-2/TRBV6-3 | ASSPRWSTSYEQY
TRBD1 | TRBJ1-2 | 12 | TRBV5-1 | ASSPSGGPLGYT
. | TRBJ2-5 | 13 | TRBV21-1 | ASSSRTGGMETQY
. | TRBJ2-5 | 13 | TRBV11-3 | ASSPGRQKEETQY
TRBD1 | TRBJ1-5 | 16 | TRBV28 | ASSLGQGAPEMGQPQH
. | TRBJ2-7 | 13 | TRBV9 | ASSVGTVLYDEQY
. | TRBJ1-1 | 15 | TRBV5-1 | ASSSVPGGKEDTEAF
. | TRBJ2-5 | 11 | TRBV9 | ASSVAGQETQY
. | TRBJ1-6 | 11 | TRBV30 | AWSQGYNSPLH
TRBD1 | TRBJ2-3 | 14 | TRBV18 | ASSQQTGISTDTQY
. | TRBJ1-6 | 12 | TRBV28 | ASRRREPNSPLH
TRBD2 | TRBJ2-2 | 16 | TRBV9 | ASSAAGTSGANTGELF
TRBD2 | TRBJ2-5 | 13 | TRBV19 | ASRWGSSGEETQY
. | TRBJ2-7 | 12 | TRBV9 | ASSVDSGTYEQY
. | TRBJ2-4 | 13 | TRBV15 | ATSRVSLAKNIQY
. | TRBJ1-1 | 12 | TRBV5-1 | ASSFKTGNTEAF
. | TRBJ2-2 | 13 | TRBV4-1 | ASSQVRGRTGELF
TRBD1 | TRBJ1-2 | 14 | TRBV3-1/TRBV3-2 | ASSQAMVGGGQGYT